These T cell receptor beta chains were read from a single sample in a study of blood T cell repertoires in COVID-19. Assay used: immunoSEQ multiplex PCR; TCRdb lists only in-frame clones, some missing. The sample holds 50,000 or so clones, 83% seen once. Sequenced: peripheral blood. Every receptor here comes from a man between 40 and 49 years old with acute or convalescent COVID-19. The CDR3 runs from the conserved cysteine through the conserved F or W. D genes are given only for firm matches. Some rows mark clone size as missing; the rest say once, few, many or name a class of expanded clone.

TRBJ2-5 TRBV7-9 NA NA CASSPPGYQETQYF TGTGCCAGCAGTCCCCCAGGGTACCAAGAGACCCAGTACTTC
TRBJ1-4 TRBV18 NA TRBD1 CASSLNDRVGVEKLFF TGTGCCAGCTCACTTAATGACAGGGTCGGGGTCGAAAAACTGTTTTTT
TRBJ1-2 TRBV11-2 NA NA CASSSTPGHGYGYTF TGTGCCAGCAGCTCCACCCCGGGACACGGCTATGGCTACACCTTC
TRBJ2-1 TRBV18 NA NA CASSPGLGSYNEQFF TGTGCCAGCTCGCCGGGACTTGGCTCCTACAATGAGCAGTTCTTC
TRBJ2-5 TRBV11-3 NA TRBD2 CASSLSREATQYF TGTGCCAGCAGCTTAAGTCGGGAGGCGACCCAGTACTTC
TRBJ2-3 TRBV10-2 NA NA CASAQALTDTQYF TGCGCCAGCGCACAGGCCCTCACAGATACGCAGTATTTT
TRBJ1-2 TRBV4-2 NA TRBD1 CASSPQGELNYGYTF TGTGCCAGCAGCCCACAGGGGGAGTTGAACTATGGCTACACCTTC
TRBJ1-1 TRBV18 NA NA CASSPIDRTEAFF TGTGCCAGCTCACCAATCGACAGGACTGAAGCTTTCTTT
TRBJ2-5 TRBV3-1/TRBV3-2 few NA CASSPPQRRETQYF TGTGCCAGCAGCCCGCCCCAGCGGAGAGAGACCCAGTACTTC
TRBJ1-2 TRBV5-6 NA NA CASSLASARQHGYTF TGTGCCAGCAGCTTGGCCTCCGCCAGGCAGCATGGCTACACCTTC
TRBJ2-3 TRBV18 NA NA CASSPSSRGTDTQYF TGTGCCAGCTCACCTAGCAGTCGGGGCACAGATACGCAGTATTTT
TRBJ2-5 TRBV6-5 NA NA CASSSLGAQETQYF TGTGCCAGCAGTTCCCTGGGGGCCCAAGAGACCCAGTACTTC
TRBJ1-2 TRBV14 few NA CASSQDYRGGYTF TGTGCCAGCAGCCAAGATTACCGGGGTGGCTACACCTTC
TRBJ2-2 TRBV19 NA NA CASSIRETGELFF TGTGCCAGTAGTATTCGGGAAACCGGGGAGCTGTTTTTT
TRBJ2-7 TRBV6-5 once NA CASNSPHGYEQYF TGTGCCAGTAATTCCCCTCACGGTTACGAGCAGTACTTC
TRBJ1-5 TRBV5-6 once NA CASSVDRALPPQHF TGTGCCAGCAGCGTGGACAGAGCTCTACCGCCCCAGCATTTT
TRBJ2-5 TRBV5-1 NA TRBD2 CASSRSGEETQYF TGCGCCAGCAGCCGTAGCGGGGAAGAGACCCAGTACTTC
TRBJ1-1 TRBV29-1 NA NA CSVRGSGTEAFF TGCAGCGTCCGGGGGTCGGGCACTGAAGCTTTCTTT
TRBJ1-6 TRBV19 NA TRBD1 CASSIRTGGSPLHF TGTGCCAGTAGTATAAGGACAGGCGGTTCACCCCTCCACTTT
TRBJ2-2 TRBV5-6 NA NA CASSLGRTNTGELFF TGTGCCAGCAGCTTGGGGAGAACGAACACCGGGGAGCTGTTTTTT
TRBJ2-7 TRBV12-3/TRBV12-4 NA NA CASRPSGIYEQYF TGTGCCAGCAGACCCTCCGGGATTTACGAGCAGTACTTC
TRBJ1-5 TRBV21-1 once NA CASSQGVGRPQHF TGTGCCAGCAGTCAGGGTGTTGGTCGGCCCCAGCATTTT
TRBJ1-2 TRBV5-1 NA NA CASSLQEGGIRYGYTF TGCGCCAGCAGCTTGCAGGAGGGGGGGATACGGTATGGCTACACCTTC
TRBJ1-3 TRBV7-2 medium-sized NA CASSPGISGNTIYF TGTGCCAGCAGCCCGGGAATCTCTGGAAACACCATATATTTT
TRBJ2-3 TRBV4-2 NA NA CASSQDPTSTDTQYF TGTGCCAGCAGCCAAGATCCAACTAGCACAGATACGCAGTATTTT
TRBJ1-2 TRBV19 once NA CASSPPGHYNGYTF TGTGCCAGTAGTCCTCCGGGACACTACAATGGCTACACCTTC
TRBJ1-1 TRBV7-8 NA NA CASSARGWVEAFF TGTGCCAGCAGCGCCAGGGGTTGGGTTGAAGCTTTCTTT
TRBJ2-3 TRBV7-9 NA TRBD2 CASSLNSGGSRDTQYF TGTGCCAGCAGCTTAAACAGCGGGGGCTCGAGAGATACGCAGTATTTT
TRBJ2-1 TRBV6-1 NA TRBD2 CASSEAGGLAGQIGQFF TGTGCCAGCAGTGAAGCTGGGGGACTAGCGGGCCAAATTGGGCAGTTCTTC
TRBJ1-5 TRBV1 NA NA CTSSQESEGREYSNQPQHF TGCACCAGCAGCCAAGAGTCTGAAGGCAGGGAATATAGCAATCAGCCCCAGCATTTT
TRBJ2-5 TRBV11-2 NA TRBD2 CASSPRLAVRETQYF TGTGCCAGCAGCCCCAGACTAGCGGTACGGGAGACCCAGTACTTC
TRBJ1-6 TRBV30 few NA CAWSVQGRLASLHF TGTGCCTGGAGTGTACAGGGAAGGTTAGCGTCCCTCCACTTT
TRBJ2-3 TRBV6-2/TRBV6-3 few TRBD1 CASSRTGGSTDTQYF TGTGCCAGCAGCCGGACAGGGGGAAGCACAGATACGCAGTATTTT
TRBJ2-4 TRBV2 NA NA CASSETEAKNIQYF TGTGCCAGCAGTGAGACAGAAGCCAAAAACATTCAGTACTTC
TRBJ1-2 TRBV21-1 NA NA CASIDRGSYGYTF TGTGCCAGCATCGACAGGGGTTCATATGGCTACACCTTC
TRBJ2-7 TRBV25-1 NA NA CASIRGDDYEQYF TGTGCCAGCATTAGAGGAGACGACTACGAGCAGTACTTC
TRBJ2-1 TRBV19 NA TRBD2 CASSHPGGGGNEQFF TGTGCCAGTAGTCACCCTGGCGGGGGGGGTAATGAGCAGTTCTTC
TRBJ2-1 TRBV2 NA TRBD2 CASTGLAVNEQFF TGTGCCAGCACTGGTCTAGCGGTGAATGAGCAGTTCTTC
TRBJ2-6 TRBV5-6 NA TRBD2 CASSWEGPGANVLTF TGTGCCAGCAGCTGGGAGGGCCCTGGGGCCAACGTCCTGACTTTC
TRBJ2-1 TRBV2 NA NA CASTSGGSGEQFF NA
TRBJ1-1 TRBV6-1 few TRBD1 CASSEALLTGRIMNTEAFF TGTGCCAGCAGTGAAGCGCTCTTGACAGGGCGAATTATGAACACTGAAGCTTTCTTT
TRBJ1-1 TRBV3-1/TRBV3-2 once TRBD1 CASSQADRGEAFF TGTGCCAGCAGCCAAGCAGACAGGGGTGAAGCTTTCTTT
TRBJ2-7 TRBV9 NA NA CASSVEGGAGTDEQYF TGTGCCAGCAGCGTAGAAGGCGGGGCAGGGACCGACGAGCAGTACTTC
TRBJ1-5 TRBV24-1 once NA CATSDTTGLGPQHF TGTGCCACCAGTGATACTACAGGGTTAGGGCCCCAGCATTTT
TRBJ2-5 TRBV12-3/TRBV12-4 NA NA CASSVSSIETQYF TGTGCCAGCAGTGTCAGTAGCATCGAGACCCAGTACTTC